This TCR beta chain was obtained from a study of CXCR3-negative and CXCR3-positive naive CD8 T cells. General observations from the study: Across naive subsets, surface CD5 expression was comparable, and TCR strength was inferred from properties of the TRB CDR3. Memory CD8+ cells had much lower diversity, and both naive subsets had comparably high diversity. Fresh PBMCs went into most assays, and CXCR3 expression partly declined after cryopreservation. Compared with CXCR3-negative naive cells, CXCR3-positive naive cells showed more hydrophobic TRB CDR3s.

Remarks on this clonotype: Its antigen is unidentified.

Those CD8+ T cells considered naive were CD45RO-CCR7+CD27+CD95-. The CDR3 is 17 amino acids. Per the germline V gene, CDR1 is SGHTA and CDR2 is FQGTGA. With UMI labels, 5' RACE was used to prepare the TRB cDNA libraries. TCRdb re-called the 5' RACE reads and catalogs CDR3 proteins one per entry, DNA excluded. This table lists about 130,000 distinct CDR3 sequences. The chain links TRBV7-3 to TRBJ2-3. This TCR was sampled from a human donor in good health. Some clones in this sample may be carry-over from other donors' samples. Specimen: naive CXCR3+ CD8+ T cells from blood. Subset here: CD45RO-CCR7+CD27+CD95- naive CD8+ T cells expressing CXCR3 (TNR3+). CDR3 region: CASSLKGLAASTDTQYF.